This T cell receptor (beta chain) was captured in a study of T cells in localized non-small cell lung cancer. Notes on the study in general: When the top 100 tumor clones were examined, a median approximately 60 of them also appeared in the adjacent lung, which was paired and uninvolved. Highest T cell clonality was seen in uninvolved adjacent lung, surpassing that measured in tumor. Heterogeneity stays possible, as sequencing covered only one tumor region. Increased T cell density in blood showed an association with longer overall survival.

In the case of this clone: Its specificity is unknown.

This table comes from immunoSEQ multiplex PCR, and its TCRdb copy is limited to in-frame clones, with some not included. The top ten hold around 16% of the sample, which has about 35,000 clones, over 75% seen once. The V and J ends lost 3 bases and 1 base respectively, with 15 bases between them. CDR1 KGHSH and CDR2 LQKENI come from the germline V gene. The CDR3 consists of 16 residues. The clonotype originates from a male donor older than 55 with stage III squamous cell lung carcinoma. The rearrangement joins TRBV18 to TRBJ2-5; D unclear. Here the sequenced sample was peripheral blood, taken before any cancer treatment. CDR3 sequence reads: CASSPLASPSQETQYF. The DNA of the CDR3 is TGTGCCAGCTCACCCCTGGCATCCCCCTCCCAAGAGACCCAGTACTTC.